These 2 T cell receptor beta chains share one sample of origin, sequenced in a study of blood T cell repertoires in COVID-19. The repertoire was sequenced with immunoSEQ multiplex PCR; TCRdb's copy has only in-frame clones and lacks some. The repertoire includes about 89,000 clones, approximately 89% of them detected once, and about 2.5% sits in the top ten. The sequencing sample was made of peripheral blood. The receptors originated from a human donor with active COVID-19. The donor label of this sample is uncertain.

The chain uses TRBV12-3 or TRBV12-4 and TRBJ2-7; no reliable D call. V lost 3 bases, J lost 7 bases, and 13 bases lay in between. The CDR3 is made up of 13 amino acids. The DNA of the CDR3 is TGTGCCAGCAGTTTTGGTCGAGCCGAGGAGCAGTACTTC. The encoded protein is CASSFGRAEEQYF.

V is TRBV7-8 and J is TRBJ1-1; 8 bases match TRBD1. V was clipped by 2 bases and J by 1 base; unmatched bases: 15. Germline V CDR1 and CDR2: SGHVS, FQNEAQ. The CDR3 sequence is 19 residues long. The CDR3 coding sequence is TGTGCCAGCAGCTTAATCGACCACCTGATGGACAGGGAGAACACTGAAGCTTTCTTT. Residues: CASSLIDHLMDRENTEAFF.